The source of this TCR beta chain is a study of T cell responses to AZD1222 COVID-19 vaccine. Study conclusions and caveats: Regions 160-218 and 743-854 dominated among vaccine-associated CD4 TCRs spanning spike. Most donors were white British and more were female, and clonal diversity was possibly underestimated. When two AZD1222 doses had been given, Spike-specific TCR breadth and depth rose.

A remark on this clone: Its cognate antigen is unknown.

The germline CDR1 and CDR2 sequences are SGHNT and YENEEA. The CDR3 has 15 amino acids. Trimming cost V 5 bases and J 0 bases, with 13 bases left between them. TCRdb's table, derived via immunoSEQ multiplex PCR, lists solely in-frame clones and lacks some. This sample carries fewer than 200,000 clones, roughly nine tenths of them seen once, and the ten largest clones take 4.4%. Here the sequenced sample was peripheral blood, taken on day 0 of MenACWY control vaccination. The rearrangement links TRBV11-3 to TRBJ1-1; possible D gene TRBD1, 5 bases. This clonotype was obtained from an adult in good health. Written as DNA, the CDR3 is TGTGCCAGCAGCCGACTGGGGGTCATGAACACTGAAGCTTTCTTT. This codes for CASSRLGVMNTEAFF.